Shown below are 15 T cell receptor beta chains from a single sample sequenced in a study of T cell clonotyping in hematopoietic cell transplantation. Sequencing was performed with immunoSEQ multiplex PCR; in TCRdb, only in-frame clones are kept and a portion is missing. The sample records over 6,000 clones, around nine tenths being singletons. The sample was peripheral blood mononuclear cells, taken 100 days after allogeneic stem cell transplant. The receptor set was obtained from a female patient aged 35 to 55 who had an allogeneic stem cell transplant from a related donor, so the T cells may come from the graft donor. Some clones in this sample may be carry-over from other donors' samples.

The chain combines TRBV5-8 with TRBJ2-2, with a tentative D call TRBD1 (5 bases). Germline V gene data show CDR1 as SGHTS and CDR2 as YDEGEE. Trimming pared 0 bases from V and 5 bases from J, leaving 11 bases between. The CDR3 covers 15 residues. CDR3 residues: CASSLGQPETGELFF. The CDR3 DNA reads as TGTGCCAGCAGCTTGGGACAGCCGGAAACCGGGGAGCTGTTTTTT.

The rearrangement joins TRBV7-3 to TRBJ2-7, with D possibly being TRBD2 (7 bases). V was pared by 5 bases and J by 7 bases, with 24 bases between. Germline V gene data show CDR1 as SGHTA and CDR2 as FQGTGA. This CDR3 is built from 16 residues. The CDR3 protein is CASSARGGAGLSEQYF. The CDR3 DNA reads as TGTGCCAGCAGCGCCCGCGGGGGCGCGGGTCTAAGTGAGCAGTACTTC.

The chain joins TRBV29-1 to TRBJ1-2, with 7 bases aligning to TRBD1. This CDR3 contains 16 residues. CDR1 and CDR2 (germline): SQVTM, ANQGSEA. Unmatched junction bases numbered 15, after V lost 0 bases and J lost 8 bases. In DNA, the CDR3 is TGCAGCGTTGAAGATCAATGGACAGGATCTCTTATAGGCTACACCTTC. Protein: CSVEDQWTGSLIGYTF.

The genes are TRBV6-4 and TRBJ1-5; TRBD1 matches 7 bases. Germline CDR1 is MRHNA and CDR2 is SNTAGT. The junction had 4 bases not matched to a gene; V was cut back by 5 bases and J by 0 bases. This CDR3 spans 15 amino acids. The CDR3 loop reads CASSPGTDSNQPQHF. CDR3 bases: TGTGCCAGCAGTCCTGGGACAGATAGCAATCAGCCCCAGCATTTT.

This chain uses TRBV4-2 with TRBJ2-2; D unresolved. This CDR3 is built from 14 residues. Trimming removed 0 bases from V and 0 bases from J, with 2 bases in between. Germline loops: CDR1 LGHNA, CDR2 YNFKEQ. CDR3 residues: CASSQETNTGELFF. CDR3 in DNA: TGTGCCAGCAGCCAAGAAACGAACACCGGGGAGCTGTTTTTT.

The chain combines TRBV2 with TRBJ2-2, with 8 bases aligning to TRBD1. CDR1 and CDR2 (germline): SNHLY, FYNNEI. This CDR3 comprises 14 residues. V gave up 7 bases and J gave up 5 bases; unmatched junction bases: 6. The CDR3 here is CASKGQEATGELFF. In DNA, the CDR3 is TGTGCCAGCAAGGGACAGGAGGCGACCGGGGAGCTGTTTTTT.

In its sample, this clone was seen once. CDR3 nucleotides: TGTGCCAGCAGTGAGGTGCAGGACACCGGGGAGCTGTTTTTT. This sequence encodes CASSEVQDTGELFF. J is TRBJ2-2 and V is TRBV6-4; D gene ambiguous. Germline V gene data show CDR1 as MRHNA and CDR2 as SNTAGT. V was clipped by 3 bases and J by 3 bases, with 8 bases between them. This CDR3 spans 14 amino acids.

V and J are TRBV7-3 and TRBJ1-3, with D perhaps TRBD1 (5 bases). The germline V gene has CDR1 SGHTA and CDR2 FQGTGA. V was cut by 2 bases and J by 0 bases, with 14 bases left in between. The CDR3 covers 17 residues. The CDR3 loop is CASSLGPGPSSGNTIYF. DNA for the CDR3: TGTGCCAGCAGCTTAGGACCGGGACCGAGCTCTGGAAACACCATATATTTT.

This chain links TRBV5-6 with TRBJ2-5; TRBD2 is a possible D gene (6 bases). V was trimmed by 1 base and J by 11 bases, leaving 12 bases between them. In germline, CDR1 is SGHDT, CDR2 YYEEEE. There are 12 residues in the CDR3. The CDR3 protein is CASSLKWGEQYF. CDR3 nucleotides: TGTGCCAGCAGCTTGAAGTGGGGGGAGCAGTACTTC.

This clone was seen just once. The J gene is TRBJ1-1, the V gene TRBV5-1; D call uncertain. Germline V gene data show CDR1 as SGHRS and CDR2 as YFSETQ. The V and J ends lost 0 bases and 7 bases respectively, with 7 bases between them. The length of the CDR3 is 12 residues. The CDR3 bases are TGCGCCAGCAGCTTGGCCGGCCTTGAAGCTTTCTTT. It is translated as CASSLAGLEAFF.

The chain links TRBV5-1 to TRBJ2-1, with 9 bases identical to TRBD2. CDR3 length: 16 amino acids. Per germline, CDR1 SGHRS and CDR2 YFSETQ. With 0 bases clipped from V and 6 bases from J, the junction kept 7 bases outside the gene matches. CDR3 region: CASSLGSLAGPNEQFF. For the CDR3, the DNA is TGCGCCAGCAGCTTGGGGTCGCTAGCGGGACCCAATGAGCAGTTCTTC.

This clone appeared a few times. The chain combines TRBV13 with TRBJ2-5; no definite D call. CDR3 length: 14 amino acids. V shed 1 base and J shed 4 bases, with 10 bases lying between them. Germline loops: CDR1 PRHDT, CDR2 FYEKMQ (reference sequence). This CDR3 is CASSLEGGGETQYF. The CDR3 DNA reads TGTGCCAGCAGCTTAGAGGGTGGTGGAGAGACCCAGTACTTC.

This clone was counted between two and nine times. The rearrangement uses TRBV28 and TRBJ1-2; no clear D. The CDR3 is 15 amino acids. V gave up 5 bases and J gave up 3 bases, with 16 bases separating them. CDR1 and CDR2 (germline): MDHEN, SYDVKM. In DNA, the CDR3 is TGTGCCAGCAGTGAGAGATGGGGAGGCCACTATGGCTACACCTTC. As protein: CASSERWGGHYGYTF.

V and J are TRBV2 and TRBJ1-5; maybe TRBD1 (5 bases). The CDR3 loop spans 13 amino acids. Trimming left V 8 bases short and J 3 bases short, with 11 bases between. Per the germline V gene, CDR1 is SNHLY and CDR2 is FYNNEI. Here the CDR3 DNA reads TGTGCCAGCCAGAGGGGATCCAATCAGCCCCAGCATTTT. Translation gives CASQRGSNQPQHF.

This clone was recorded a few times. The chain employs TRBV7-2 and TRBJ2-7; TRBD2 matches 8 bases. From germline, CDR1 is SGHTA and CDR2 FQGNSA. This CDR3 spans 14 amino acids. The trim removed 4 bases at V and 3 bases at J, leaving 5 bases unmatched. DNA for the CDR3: TGTGCCAGCAGCTCCACGGGACTAGTCTACGAGCAGTACTTC. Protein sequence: CASSSTGLVYEQYF.